A selection of T cell receptor beta chains follows, all from one sample in a study of cytotoxic CD8 clonotypes in ibrutinib-treated CLL. Some clones are missing from TCRdb's copy, which holds only in-frame ones; the method was immunoSEQ multiplex PCR. The table records over 150,000 clones, over 65% of them present only once. Sequenced here: PBMCs, sampled after 12 months of ibrutinib treatment. Receptors were obtained from a human donor with chronic lymphocytic leukemia. The CDR3 runs from the conserved cysteine through the conserved F or W. A D gene is named only where the DNA matches it firmly. Clone size is given for some rows only: seen once, a few or many times, or a class if the clone is expanded.

abundance	v_gene	j_gene	d_gene	CDR3aa	CDR3nt
.	TRBV6-5	TRBJ1-2	TRBD1	CASHGTGGEGYTF	TGTGCCAGCCACGGGACAGGGGGCGAGGGCTACACCTTC
.	TRBV5-3	TRBJ2-7	TRBD1	CARSHKGTGSYEQYF	TGTGCCAGAAGCCACAAAGGGACAGGGTCGTACGAGCAGTACTTC
.	TRBV19	TRBJ1-2	TRBD1	CASSRQGSGGYTF	TGTGCCAGTAGTCGACAGGGATCTGGTGGCTACACCTTC
.	TRBV28	TRBJ2-7	TRBD1	CASSGAPDRERQYF	TGTGCCAGCAGTGGCGCTCCGGACAGGGAACGACAGTACTTC
.	TRBV6-5	TRBJ1-1	.	CASSYSSEWSPGAFF	TGTGCCAGCAGTTACTCGAGCGAATGGTCCCCAGGGGCTTTCTTT
.	TRBV6-6	TRBJ1-3	.	CASTPSGNTIYF	TGTGCCAGCACCCCGTCGGGAAACACCATATATTTT
.	TRBV6-6	TRBJ1-1	.	CASSYEVTTEAFF	TGTGCCAGCAGTTACGAGGTTACCACTGAAGCTTTCTTT
.	TRBV2	TRBJ2-5	.	CASGRQETQYF	TGTGCCAGCGGGAGACAAGAGACCCAGTACTTC
.	TRBV7-8	TRBJ2-7	.	CASSLSGVGGEQYF	TGTGCCAGCAGCTTAAGTGGGGTGGGGGGCGAGCAGTACTTC
.	TRBV7-7	TRBJ2-3	.	CASSLGNGRTDTQYF	TGTGCTAGCAGCTTAGGTAACGGACGCACAGATACGCAGTATTTT
.	TRBV27	TRBJ1-4	.	CASRTGKEKLFF	TGTGCCAGCAGAACGGGGAAAGAAAAACTGTTTTTT
.	TRBV5-8	TRBJ2-7	.	CASSLTVGEQYF	TGTGCCAGCAGCCTGACAGTGGGCGAGCAGTACTTC
many	TRBV5-1	TRBJ2-1	TRBD2	CASSLAGESYNEQFF	TGCGCCAGCAGCTTAGCGGGGGAGTCCTACAATGAGCAGTTCTTC
.	TRBV12-2	TRBJ2-3	.	CASRVALAGERDTQYF	TGTGCAAGTCGGGTCGCCCTAGCGGGAGAGAGGGATACGCAGTATTTT
.	TRBV7-2	TRBJ2-1	TRBD2	CASSTLAGGFNEQFF	TGTGCCAGCAGCACGCTAGCGGGGGGCTTCAATGAGCAGTTCTTC
.	TRBV19	TRBJ1-2	.	CASSTWTYGYTF	TGTGCCAGTAGTACTTGGACGTATGGCTACACCTTC
.	TRBV11-2	TRBJ2-3	.	CASSGPGGPTDTQYF	TGTGCCAGCAGCGGGCCGGGGGGCCCCACAGATACGCAGTATTTT
few	TRBV28	TRBJ1-3	.	CASSLSGNTIYF	TGTGCCAGCAGTTTATCTGGAAACACCATATATTTT
.	TRBV18	TRBJ2-5	TRBD2	CASSPELAGARETQYF	TGTGCCAGCTCACCCGAACTAGCGGGGGCTAGAGAGACCCAGTACTTC
.	TRBV28	TRBJ1-2	.	CASSFKPTGTHPGYTF	TGTGCCAGCAGTTTCAAACCCACAGGGACCCATCCTGGCTACACCTTC
.	TRBV29-1	TRBJ2-7	.	CSVAGGSSSYEQYF	TGCAGCGTCGCTGGGGGGAGCAGCTCCTACGAGCAGTACTTC
many	TRBV4-1	TRBJ1-6	.	CASSPSRPVRTNSPLHF	TGCGCCAGCAGCCCCTCACGACCGGTGAGGACCAATTCACCCCTCCACTTT
.	TRBV28	TRBJ2-7	TRBD2	CAAGTGGRGGEQYF	TGTGCCGCCGGGACCGGGGGGCGCGGGGGGGAGCAGTACTTC
once	TRBV4-1	TRBJ2-3	.	CASSQESGTDTQYF	TGCGCCAGCAGCCAAGAATCGGGCACAGATACGCAGTATTTT
.	TRBV6-4	TRBJ1-2	TRBD1	CASSRDREGNYGYTF	TGTGCCAGCAGCCGGGACAGGGAGGGTAACTATGGCTACACCTTC
.	TRBV13	TRBJ1-1	TRBD1	CASSSGPFGQVNTEAFF	TGTGCCAGCAGCAGTGGTCCGTTTGGACAGGTGAACACTGAAGCTTTCTTT
once	TRBV28	TRBJ2-7	.	CASSLDGFPRDEQYF	TGTGCCAGCAGTTTAGACGGATTCCCTCGGGACGAGCAGTACTTC
.	TRBV5-4	TRBJ2-1	TRBD2	CASSPQRGSDEQFF	TGTGCCAGCAGCCCCCAGCGGGGGAGCGATGAGCAGTTCTTC
.	TRBV6-6	TRBJ2-7	.	CASSSMGEQYF	TGTGCCAGCAGTTCGATGGGGGAGCAGTACTTC
.	TRBV28	TRBJ2-6	TRBD1	CASTRQGWASLSGANVLTF	TGTGCCAGCACTCGACAGGGCTGGGCTTCCTTATCAGGGGCCAACGTCCTGACTTTC
.	TRBV7-2	TRBJ2-5	TRBD2	CASSFTRGGRETQYF	TGTGCCAGCAGTTTTACAAGGGGCGGGAGAGAGACCCAGTACTTC
once	TRBV29-1	TRBJ1-1	.	CSVRDGTTEAFF	TGCAGCGTTCGGGACGGGACCACTGAAGCTTTCTTT
.	TRBV7-7	TRBJ2-3	.	CASSAQGVYADTQYF	TGTGCCAGCAGCGCACAGGGAGTCTATGCAGATACGCAGTATTTT
.	TRBV7-7	TRBJ2-2	.	CASSLDLTGELFF	TGTGCTAGCAGCTTAGACCTCACCGGGGAGCTGTTTTTT
.	TRBV5-6	TRBJ2-1	TRBD2	CASSFFPSGKRSNEQFF	TGTGCCAGCAGCTTTTTCCCTAGCGGGAAAAGGAGCAATGAGCAGTTCTTC
.	TRBV11-2	TRBJ2-3	.	CASTHGNTQYF	TGTGCCAGCACCCACGGCAATACGCAGTATTTT
.	TRBV5-1	TRBJ1-2	TRBD1	CASSTGQPNYGYTF	TGCGCCAGCAGCACGGGACAGCCAAACTATGGCTACACCTTC
.	TRBV28	TRBJ1-1	.	CASRPQNTMLKAFF	TGTGCCAGCAGACCACAGAATACTATGCTGAAAGCTTTCTTT
.	TRBV2	TRBJ1-5	.	CASSEHLSNQPQHF	TGTGCCAGCAGTGAACATCTTAGCAATCAGCCCCAGCATTTT
few	TRBV4-1	TRBJ1-5	.	CASSQEWNQPQHF	TGCGCCAGCAGCCAAGAATGGAATCAGCCCCAGCATTTT
.	TRBV4-1	TRBJ1-3	.	CASSVVGGVGVSSGNTIYF	TGCGCCAGCAGCGTCGTTGGGGGGGTTGGGGTTAGCTCTGGAAACACCATATATTTT
.	TRBV6-1	TRBJ2-2	.	CASTKGAGELFF	TGTGCCAGCACGAAGGGGGCCGGGGAGCTGTTTTTT
few	TRBV19	TRBJ1-5	TRBD1	CASSNLGTGLQPQHF	TGTGCCAGTAGTAACCTCGGGACAGGGCTACAACCCCAGCATTTT
.	TRBV7-2	TRBJ2-3	.	CASSLAGRGISTDTQYF	TGTGCCAGCAGCTTAGCGGGTCGCGGTATTAGCACAGATACGCAGTATTTT
.	TRBV7-9	TRBJ2-1	.	CASSPLGSRSYNEQFF	TGTGCCAGCAGCCCTCTTGGCAGCCGCTCCTACAATGAGCAGTTCTTC
.	TRBV4-3	TRBJ2-3	TRBD2	CASSQDAYFSGEAQYF	TGCGCCAGCAGCCAAGACGCCTACTTTAGCGGGGAGGCGCAGTATTTT
once	TRBV7-2	TRBJ2-4	.	CASSLGLAKNIQYF	TGTGCCAGCAGCTTAGGTCTAGCCAAAAACATTCAGTACTTC
.	TRBV21-1	TRBJ1-5	.	CASSKVSSVQDNQPQHF	TGTGCCAGCAGCAAAGTTTCCTCGGTACAGGACAATCAGCCCCAGCATTTT
.	TRBV28	TRBJ2-5	.	CASSLGGTLGTQYF	TGTGCCAGCAGTTTAGGGGGGACCCTGGGGACCCAGTACTTC
.	TRBV4-1	TRBJ2-7	TRBD2	CASSRGTSGMSSGEQYF	TGCGCCAGCAGCCGTGGGACTAGCGGGATGAGTTCGGGCGAGCAGTACTTC
.	TRBV7-2	TRBJ1-2	TRBD1	CASSLKRADPDRERGYTF	TGTGCCAGCAGCTTAAAGAGGGCCGACCCCGACAGGGAAAGGGGCTACACCTTC
.	TRBV28	TRBJ2-7	.	CASSFPHGAGYTYEQYF	TGTGCCAGCAGTTTCCCTCATGGGGCCGGATACACCTACGAGCAGTACTTC
.	TRBV19	TRBJ2-7	.	CASSNILKGSYEQYF	TGTGCCAGTAGTAACATCCTTAAAGGGTCCTACGAGCAGTACTTC
.	TRBV6-1	TRBJ2-3	.	CASQGGVTDTQYF	TGTGCCAGCCAGGGGGGGGTCACAGATACGCAGTATTTT
.	TRBV28	TRBJ1-5	.	CASSLSGFNQPQHF	TGTGCCAGCAGTTTATCGGGGTTCAATCAGCCCCAGCATTTT
.	TRBV21-1	TRBJ2-6	.	CASSSRGSGANVLTF	TGTGCCAGCAGCTCTAGGGGTTCTGGGGCCAACGTCCTGACTTTC
.	TRBV18	TRBJ2-2	TRBD1	CASSPGQGFTGELFF	TGTGCCAGCTCACCAGGACAGGGGTTCACCGGGGAGCTGTTTTTT